Listed below are T cell receptor beta chains from one sample, sequenced in a study of radiotherapy plus CTLA-4 blockade in lung cancer. Assay used: immunoSEQ multiplex PCR; TCRdb lists only in-frame clones, some missing. The sample contains 50,000 to 70,000 clones, around 80% of which appear only once. The sample in question was peripheral blood, obtained from a patient treated with radiotherapy plus ipilimumab. The source is a human donor with non-small cell lung cancer who had a partial response to radiotherapy plus ipilimumab. Both conserved end residues are part of each CDR3. D genes are given only for firm matches. Not every row has a clone size; where given, it reads once, few, many or a size class.

- | 13 | TRBJ2-7 | TRBV27 | - | TGTGCCAGCAGTTTTGCCGGGTACTACGAGCAGTACTTC | CASSFAGYYEQYF
TRBD1 | 16 | TRBJ2-5 | TRBV11-1 | - | TGTGCCAGCAGCTGGGACAGGGTTACGACGGGAGAGACCCAGTACTTC | CASSWDRVTTGETQYF
- | 15 | TRBJ1-6 | TRBV27 | - | TGTGCCAGCAAATTTACACCCCCCTATAATTCACCCCTCCACTTT | CASKFTPPYNSPLHF
- | 15 | TRBJ1-6 | TRBV25-1 | once | TGTGCCAGCAGTCCCCAACCGGGGTCAAATTCACCCCTCCACTTT | CASSPQPGSNSPLHF
TRBD1 | 13 | TRBJ2-7 | TRBV10-3 | - | TGTGCCATCAGTGGGACAGGGAAGACGGAGCAGTACTTC | CAISGTGKTEQYF
- | 17 | TRBJ2-1 | TRBV4-3 | - | TGCGCCAGCAGCCAAGTCCCCGGACTCTCCCCTTACAATGAGCAGTTCTTC | CASSQVPGLSPYNEQFF
- | 14 | TRBJ2-2 | TRBV19 | once | TGTGCCAGTAGTATTGGGCTCCCCACCGGGGAGCTGTTTTTT | CASSIGLPTGELFF
- | 13 | TRBJ2-3 | TRBV6-1 | - | TGTGCCAGCAGTCCCCTAGCCGGATATACGCAGTATTTT | CASSPLAGYTQYF
- | 13 | TRBJ2-3 | TRBV10-3 | once | TGTGCCATCAGTGCTACAGGGTCAGATACGCAGTATTTT | CAISATGSDTQYF
TRBD1 | 16 | TRBJ1-6 | TRBV5-6 | once | TGTGCCAGCAGCCCCGGGCAGGGGGCTACTAAATCACCCCTCCACTTT | CASSPGQGATKSPLHF
- | 15 | TRBJ2-1 | TRBV28 | - | TGTGCCAGCAGTTTACTCAAGAGGGAGTGGGATGAGCAGTTCTTC | CASSLLKREWDEQFF
TRBD2 | 14 | TRBJ2-3 | TRBV9 | - | TGTGCCATTCCCCGGGGGGGTGGCACAGATACGCAGTATTTT | CAIPRGGGTDTQYF
- | 14 | TRBJ1-2 | TRBV10-3 | - | TGTGCCATCAGTGTACAGGCGAATAACTATGGCTACACCTTC | CAISVQANNYGYTF
TRBD1 | 15 | TRBJ2-7 | TRBV5-1 | - | TGCGCCAGCAGCCCCCGACAGGGGACCCCCTACGAGCAGTACTTC | CASSPRQGTPYEQYF
- | 12 | TRBJ2-2 | TRBV5-1 | - | TGCGCCAGCAGCTTGGGCAGGGGGGAGCTGTTTTTT | CASSLGRGELFF
TRBD2 | 17 | TRBJ2-1 | TRBV7-7 | - | TGTGCCAGCAGCTTAGATAGCGGGGGGGCCGGGGGCAATGAGCAGTTCTTC | CASSLDSGGAGGNEQFF
TRBD2 | 17 | TRBJ2-3 | TRBV11-2 | - | TGTGCCAGCAGGGGACTAGCGGGGCCCCTAAGCACAGATACGCAGTATTTT | CASRGLAGPLSTDTQYF
TRBD2 | 15 | TRBJ2-5 | TRBV28 | - | TGTGCCAGCAGACCCCGGACTAGCGGGGGTGAGACCCAGTACTTC | CASRPRTSGGETQYF
- | 9 | TRBJ2-7 | TRBV6-1 | - | TGTGCCAGCAGTTACTCGTTGTACTTC | CASSYSLYF
- | 11 | TRBJ2-1 | TRBV13 | - | TGTGCCAGCAGAGGGAGTGGTGAGCAGTTCTTC | CASRGSGEQFF
- | 15 | TRBJ1-6 | TRBV7-8 | - | TGTGCCAGCAGCTTAGCCCGGGGGAATAATTCACCCCTCCACTTT | CASSLARGNNSPLHF
TRBD1 | 15 | TRBJ2-5 | TRBV2 | few | TGTGCCAGCGGCCCCCGGGGACAGGGGGCAGGGGCCCAGTACTTC | CASGPRGQGAGAQYF
TRBD1 | 14 | TRBJ1-2 | TRBV5-6 | - | TGTGCCAGCAGCCCAAGACAGGGCGTAAATCGCTACACCTTC | CASSPRQGVNRYTF
- | 13 | TRBJ1-2 | TRBV19 | few | TGTGCCCCCCAGCGGCCCCCCACCTATGGCTACACCTTC | CAPQRPPTYGYTF
- | 15 | TRBJ2-3 | TRBV5-5 | - | TGTGCCAGCAGCTTCCGGGACGGACAGATCGATACGCAGTATTTT | CASSFRDGQIDTQYF